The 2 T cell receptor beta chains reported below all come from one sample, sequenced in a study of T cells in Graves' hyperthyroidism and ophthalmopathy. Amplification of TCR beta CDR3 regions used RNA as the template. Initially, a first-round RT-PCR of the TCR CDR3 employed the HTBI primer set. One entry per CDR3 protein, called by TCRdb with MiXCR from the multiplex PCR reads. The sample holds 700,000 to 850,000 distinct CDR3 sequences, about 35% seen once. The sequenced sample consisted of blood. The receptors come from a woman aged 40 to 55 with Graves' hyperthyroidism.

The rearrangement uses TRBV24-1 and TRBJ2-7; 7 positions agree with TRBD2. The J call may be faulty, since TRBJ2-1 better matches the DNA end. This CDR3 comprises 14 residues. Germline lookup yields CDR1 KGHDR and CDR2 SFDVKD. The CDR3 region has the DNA TGTGCCACCAGTGATTTGGGGGAGGGGAATGAGCAGTTCTTC. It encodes CATSDLGEGNEQFF.

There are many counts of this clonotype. The CDR3 region is CASRLNQPQHF. CDR3 sequence (DNA): TGCGCCAGCAGGCTAAATCAGCCCCAGCATTTT. The gene calls are TRBV10-1 and TRBJ1-5; D gene unclear. V was pared by 6 bases and J by 4 bases, with 4 bases between. The CDR3 has 11 amino acids. Germline loops: CDR1 WNHNN, CDR2 SYGVQD (reference sequence).